Listed here are 22 T cell receptor beta chains from one sample, sequenced in a study of blood T cell repertoires in COVID-19. Method: immunoSEQ multiplex PCR; TCRdb's copy keeps in-frame clones and lacks some. Here the sample spans about 380,000 clones, 90% being singletons. The sample taken for sequencing was peripheral blood. These receptors were taken from a man aged 18 to 35 with active or convalescent COVID-19.

The table lists this clone with a count of one. This chain connects TRBV6-2 or TRBV6-3 to TRBJ2-2; the match to TRBD2 covers 12 bases. J gave up 1 base and V 6 bases, and 3 bases lay outside the gene matches. Germline CDR1 reads MNHEY; CDR2 reads SVGEGT. The CDR3 has 16 amino acids. CDR3 nucleotides: TGTGCCAGCAGCCCTAGCGGGAGGGGGAACACCGGGGAGCTGTTTTTT. As protein: CASSPSGRGNTGELFF.

The chain employs TRBV19 and TRBJ1-5, with TRBD1 matching over 7 bases. In germline, CDR1 is LNHDA, CDR2 SQIVND (reference sequence). Trimming cost V 8 bases and J 6 bases; bases outside gene matches: 7. The CDR3 contains 13 residues. CDR3 nucleotide sequence: TGTGCCAGTGGGGAAGGGGGCCCTCAGCCCCAGCATTTT. Protein: CASGEGGPQPQHF.

The gene calls are TRBV28 and TRBJ2-7; TRBD1 matches 7 bases. J was trimmed by 2 bases and V by 2 bases; bases with no gene match: 3. Germline lookup yields CDR1 MDHEN and CDR2 SYDVKM. The CDR3 length is 14 residues. Here the CDR3 reads CASSLRQGTYEQYF. In DNA, the CDR3 is TGTGCCAGCAGTTTACGACAGGGTACCTACGAGCAGTACTTC.

The chain recombines TRBV19 with TRBJ2-3; perhaps TRBD1 as D (6 bases). This CDR3 spans 16 amino acids. V lost 5 bases, J lost 8 bases, and 23 bases lay in between. In germline, CDR1 is LNHDA, CDR2 SQIVND (reference sequence). The CDR3 bases are TGTGCCAGTAGTGCAGGGGCCCGCGCGGCACCCGGTACGCAGTATTTT. Protein: CASSAGARAAPGTQYF.

The gene calls are TRBV7-6 and TRBJ2-5; D is possibly TRBD1 (7 bases). The CDR3 consists of 16 residues. V was clipped by 1 base and J by 1 base, with 13 bases between them. Germline loops: CDR1 SGHVS, CDR2 FNYEAQ. The CDR3 spells CASSLVRQGGQETQYF. The CDR3, as DNA: TGTGCCAGCAGCTTAGTTAGGCAGGGGGGCCAAGAGACCCAGTACTTC.

The rearrangement uses TRBV28 and TRBJ2-7; 7 bases are a match to TRBD2. Germline loops: CDR1 MDHEN, CDR2 SYDVKM. The CDR3 has 13 amino acids. V dropped 6 bases and J dropped 12; count of bases not matched to a gene: 14. The CDR3 DNA reads as TGTGCCAGCAGACCCCGGGACTACCAATCCTCGTACTTC. Its translation: CASRPRDYQSSYF.

The count of this clone is one. The chain uses TRBV5-1 and TRBJ1-2, with TRBD1 matching over 7 bases. With V trimmed by 1 base and J by 7 bases, 10 bases remained unmatched. The length of the CDR3 is 15 residues. Looked up from germline, CDR1 is SGHRS and CDR2 is YFSETQ. CDR3 in amino acids: CASSLFGQDYFGYTF. CDR3 sequence (DNA): TGCGCCAGCAGCTTGTTTGGACAGGACTATTTTGGCTACACCTTC.

The chain joins TRBV20-1 to TRBJ1-2, with TRBD1 as a possible D gene (6 bases). The CDR3 consists of 16 residues. Germline V gene lookup returns CDR1 DFQATT and CDR2 SNEGSKA (reference sequence). V lost 3 bases and J 4 bases, leaving 21 bases between the germline ends. The CDR3 DNA sequence: TGCAGTGCTAGTAGGCTCATTCTGGGGGCCGGCTATGGCTACACCTTC. This sequence encodes CSASRLILGAGYGYTF.

CDR3 DNA: TGTGCCAGCAGGCACGACAGGGGCCCAACCTACGAGCAGTACTTC. It is translated as CASRHDRGPTYEQYF. This chain links TRBV3-1 (or the pseudogene TRBV3-2) with TRBJ2-7; 8 bases map to TRBD1. Germline CDR1 LGHDT, CDR2 YNNKEL (reference sequence). V trimming: 6 bases; J trimming: 2 bases; junction bases outside the gene matches: 9. The CDR3 is 15 amino acids.

The chain links TRBV12-3 or TRBV12-4 to TRBJ1-2, with a weak D call TRBD1 (6 bases). This CDR3 comprises 12 residues. Trimming left V 5 bases short and J 8 bases short, with 12 bases between. The CDR3 nucleotides read TGTGCCAGCAGTACCGGACAGTCCGGCTACACCTTC. This sequence encodes CASSTGQSGYTF.

The chain employs TRBV9 and TRBJ1-1; D remains ambiguous. The V gene lost 4 bases and the J gene lost 8 bases, with 15 bases spanning the gap. The CDR3 contains 13 residues. Germline-derived CDR1 and CDR2 are SGDLS and YYNGEE. The CDR3 here is CASSPQYGQEAFF. The CDR3 DNA sequence: TGTGCCAGCAGCCCCCAATATGGTCAGGAAGCTTTCTTT.

The chain links TRBV18 to TRBJ1-1; perhaps TRBD1 as D (5 bases). The germline CDR1 and CDR2 sequences are KGHSH and LQKENI. With 1 base removed from V and 7 bases from J, the gap between germline ends came to 10 bases. CDR3 length: 13 residues. The CDR3 loop reads CASSPLSGDEAFF. CDR3 sequence (DNA): TGTGCCAGCTCACCACTTTCGGGGGATGAAGCTTTCTTT.

The chain uses TRBV21-1 and TRBJ2-1; the table gives TRBD2 as D, unverified against the DNA. TRBV21-1 is tagged as a pseudogene. The CDR3 is 15 amino acids. The CDR3 reads CASSKVPGGPHEQFF. CDR3 nucleotide sequence: TGTGCCAGCAGCAAAGTCCCGGGAGGGCCACATGAGCAGTTCTTC.

The rearrangement joins TRBV5-1 to TRBJ2-3, with 7 positions matching TRBD1. Germline assignment: CDR1 SGHRS and CDR2 YFSETQ. V was clipped by 4 bases and J by 10 bases; unmatched bases: 12. There are 14 residues in the CDR3. The CDR3 spells CASSLPPGQVPQYF. The CDR3 nucleotides read TGCGCCAGCAGCCTACCCCCCGGACAGGTGCCGCAGTATTTT.

This rearrangement joins TRBV19 to TRBJ2-5; 12 bases align to TRBD2. From germline, CDR1 is LNHDA and CDR2 SQIVND (reference sequence). CDR3 length equals 16 residues. Trimming cost V 3 bases and J 5 bases; bases outside gene matches: 7. This CDR3 is CASSIPGLAGGETQYF. Here the CDR3 DNA reads TGTGCCAGTAGTATCCCGGGACTAGCGGGCGGGGAGACCCAGTACTTC.

The chain joins TRBV7-2 to TRBJ2-7, with TRBD2 identical over 7 bases. Per the germline V gene, CDR1 is SGHTA and CDR2 is FQGNSA. This CDR3 is 16 amino acids long. After removal of 1 base from V and 7 bases from J, the junction contained 13 bases not matched to a gene. CDR3 loop: CASSLDPAGRKGEQYF. The CDR3, as DNA: TGTGCCAGCAGCTTAGACCCAGCGGGGAGAAAAGGGGAGCAGTACTTC. The complete variable domain, with remaining parts taken from reference TRBV7-2 and TRBJ2-7, reads GAGVSQSPSNKVTEKGKDVELRCDPISGHTALYWYRQSLGQGLEFLIYFQGNSAPDKSGLPSDRFSAERTGGSVSTLTIQRTQQEDSAVYLCASSLDPAGRKGEQYFGPGTRLTVT.

This chain links TRBV28 with TRBJ2-7, with 9 nucleotides matching TRBD2. The CDR3 contains 14 residues. Germline trimming cut 3 bases from V and 4 bases from J; bases unmatched to any gene: 4. Germline V gene lookup returns CDR1 MDHEN and CDR2 SYDVKM. The CDR3 coding sequence is TGTGCCAGCAGTTTGGGACTAGCAACGTACGAGCAGTACTTC. It codes for CASSLGLATYEQYF. Filled out from reference TRBV28 and TRBJ2-7, the complete variable domain reads DVKVTQSSRYLVKRTGEKVFLECVQDMDHENMFWYRQDPGLGLRLIYFSYDVKMKEKGDIPEGYSVSREKKERFSLILESASTNQTSMYLCASSLGLATYEQYFGPGTRLTVT.

The chain employs TRBV28 and TRBJ2-7, with D maybe TRBD1 (5 bases). Germline CDR1 reads MDHEN; CDR2 reads SYDVKM. This CDR3 region has 14 residues. Trimming took off 5 bases at V and 4 bases at J, with 15 bases between the two ends. The CDR3 here is CASSILDTPYEQYF. CDR3 coding DNA: TGTGCCAGCAGTATATTGGACACACCGTACGAGCAGTACTTC.

This sequence joins TRBV7-2 and TRBJ2-1, with 12 bases aligning to TRBD2. Germline V gives CDR1 SGHTA, CDR2 FQGNSA. CDR3 length: 17 residues. The ends lost 3 bases at V and 2 bases at J; junction bases unmatched: 5. CDR3 region: CASSLRLAGGTYNEQFF. The CDR3 DNA reads TGTGCCAGCAGCTTGCGGCTAGCGGGGGGGACCTACAATGAGCAGTTCTTC.

This clone was observed a handful of times. The chain couples TRBV7-6 to TRBJ1-5; D not resolved. Between the trimmed V and J ends, which lost 1 base and 3 bases, there was a span of 10 bases. CDR1 is SGHVS and CDR2 is FNYEAQ in the germline V gene. The CDR3 runs to 15 residues. This CDR3 reads CASSLGTLNNQPQHF. The CDR3 region has the DNA TGTGCCAGCAGCTTAGGTACTTTAAACAATCAGCCCCAGCATTTT.

This chain connects TRBV19 to TRBJ1-1, with D perhaps matching TRBD1 (6 bases). CDR3 size: 14 residues. V lost 6 bases to trimming and J lost 5 bases, with 16 bases between them. The germline gives CDR1 LNHDA, CDR2 SQIVND (reference sequence). In DNA, the CDR3 is TGTGCCAGTAGAGGAGGGGGGGGGCCGACTGAAGCTTTCTTT. It yields the protein CASRGGGGPTEAFF. The full variable domain, completed using reference TRBV19 and TRBJ1-1, is DGGITQSPKYLFRKEGQNVTLSCEQNLNHDAMYWYRQDPGQGLRLIYYSQIVNDFQKGDIAEGYSVSREKKESFPLTVTSAQKNPTAFYLCASRGGGGPTEAFFGQGTRLTVV.

The rearrangement uses TRBV7-3 and TRBJ1-2; 10 bases fit TRBD1. Trimming took 0 bases from V and 8 from J; bases not matched to a gene: 6. The germline CDR1 and CDR2 sequences are SGHTA and FQGTGA. The length of the CDR3 is 15 residues. The CDR3 reads CASSLTGDRGEGYTF. CDR3 nucleotide sequence: TGTGCCAGCAGCTTAACGGGGGACAGGGGAGAAGGCTACACCTTC.